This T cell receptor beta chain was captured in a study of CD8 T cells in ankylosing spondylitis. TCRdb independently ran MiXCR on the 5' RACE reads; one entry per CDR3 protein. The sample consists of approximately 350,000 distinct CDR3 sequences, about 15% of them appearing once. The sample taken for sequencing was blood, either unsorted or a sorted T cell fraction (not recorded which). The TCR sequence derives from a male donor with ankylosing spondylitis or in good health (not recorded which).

This CDR3 is CASSRRTGIEQYF. CDR3 DNA: TGTGCCAGCAGCCGCCGAACGGGGATAGAGCAGTACTTC. J is TRBJ2-7 and V is TRBV11-1; tentatively, D is TRBD2 (5 bases). V dropped 5 bases and J dropped 7 bases, with 15 bases sitting between them. The germline CDR1 and CDR2 sequences are SGHAT and FQDESV (reference sequence). The CDR3 contains 13 residues.